This T cell receptor beta chain was obtained from a study of cytotoxic CD8 clonotypes in ibrutinib-treated CLL. This CDR3 region has 13 residues. Between the trimmed V and J ends, which lost 2 bases and 4 bases, there was a span of 8 bases. The germline CDR1 and CDR2 sequences are MNHEY and SVGAGI. Assay used: immunoSEQ multiplex PCR; TCRdb lists only in-frame clones, some missing. This table has 140,000 to 150,000 clones, 76% appearing once. Cryopreserved PBMCs supplied about 2.1 micrograms of genomic DNA for TCR beta libraries. The sequencing here drew on PBMCs, taken after 24 months of ibrutinib treatment. The sequence was obtained from a human donor with chronic lymphocytic leukemia. This chain uses TRBV6-5 with TRBJ1-2; D remains unclear. CDR3 DNA sequence: TGTGCCAGCAGTTACCTCCGGGGCTATGGCTACACCTTC. Translated, it gives CASSYLRGYGYTF.